These T cell receptor beta chains were read from a single sample in a study of PD-1 blockade in classical Hodgkin lymphoma. The assay was immunoSEQ multiplex PCR, and TCRdb's table has in-frame clones only and misses some. Among fewer than 35,000 clones listed, around 89% were seen once. Sequenced sample: CD4+ T cells from blood. All receptors come from a human donor with classical Hodgkin lymphoma. Each CDR3 is given without its conserved first and last residue.

V: TRBV7-3; length: 13; J: TRBJ2-1; CDR3: ASSLSPAGMGEQF
V: TRBV11-2; length: 10; J: TRBJ2-5; CDR3: ASSFVGETQY
V: TRBV7-8; length: 15; J: TRBJ2-1; CDR3: ASSLFFRGSSYNEQF
V: TRBV5-6; length: 11; J: TRBJ1-5; CDR3: ASSLMQDQPQH
V: TRBV5-5; length: 12; J: TRBJ2-7; CDR3: ASSFGPLSYEQY
V: TRBV18; length: 18; J: TRBJ1-3; CDR3: ASSRQPGQGAPGSGNTIY
V: TRBV5-4; length: 10; J: TRBJ2-1; CDR3: ASSSTYNEQF
V: TRBV7-9; length: 14; J: TRBJ1-5; CDR3: ASSPLTEDSNQPQH
V: TRBV7-3; length: 14; J: TRBJ1-1; CDR3: ASSLSTGQANTEAF
V: TRBV5-4; length: 14; J: TRBJ2-5; CDR3: ASSWGGLARQETQY
V: TRBV7-9; length: 13; J: TRBJ2-1; CDR3: ASSFIGQGSDEQF
V: TRBV10-3; length: 16; J: TRBJ2-3; CDR3: AISPGLAGAGGGDTQY
V: TRBV6-4; length: 12; J: TRBJ2-2; CDR3: ASSWTADTGELF
V: TRBV14; length: 12; J: TRBJ1-2; CDR3: ASSLPKGNYGYT
V: TRBV7-9; length: 13; J: TRBJ1-3; CDR3: ASLGKTPSGNTIY
V: TRBV20-1; length: 9; J: TRBJ2-3; CDR3: SPGSTDTQY
V: TRBV9; length: 14; J: TRBJ2-1; CDR3: ASSVGSDASYNEQF
V: TRBV15; length: 12; J: TRBJ1-2; CDR3: ATSSATGSYGYT
V: TRBV5-1; length: 12; J: TRBJ2-5; CDR3: ASSLGQARETQY
V: TRBV6-5; length: 13; J: TRBJ1-1; CDR3: ASSSDGIRNTEAF
V: TRBV4-1; length: 12; J: TRBJ1-1; CDR3: ASSQEGMVTEAF
V: TRBV15; length: 13; J: TRBJ1-1; CDR3: ATSRDRVEGTEAF
V: TRBV5-1; length: 14; J: TRBJ2-5; CDR3: ASSFRTSGRQETQY
V: TRBV19; length: 12; J: TRBJ1-1; CDR3: ASSIRVGDTEAF
V: TRBV28; length: 12; J: TRBJ2-2; CDR3: ASSYRGNTGELF
V: TRBV25-1; length: 10; J: TRBJ1-1; CDR3: ASSDVVTEAF
V: TRBV9; length: 13; J: TRBJ2-3; CDR3: ASSASGRSTDTQY
V: TRBV19; length: 13; J: TRBJ2-5; CDR3: ASSPGTGGQETQY
V: TRBV6-1; length: 11; J: TRBJ2-7; CDR3: ATHRGSGLEQY
V: TRBV28; length: 12; J: TRBJ2-7; CDR3: ASSSFRGAYEQY
V: TRBV28; length: 15; J: TRBJ2-3; CDR3: ASSPLVRTGRTDTQY
V: TRBV19; length: 12; J: TRBJ1-3; CDR3: ASRLDRDGNTIY
V: TRBV18; length: 11; J: TRBJ1-1; CDR3: ASLVTGDTEAF
V: TRBV5-4; length: 12; J: TRBJ1-3; CDR3: ASSLKHTGNTIY
V: TRBV28; length: 14; J: TRBJ1-3; CDR3: ASSLLDGNSGNTIY
V: TRBV5-1; length: 12; J: TRBJ2-3; CDR3: ASSGGINTDTQY